The 13 T cell receptor beta chains listed next were all sequenced from one sample in a study of CD8+ T cells in alopecia areata. Sequencing relied on a cDNA template that was reverse transcribed from extracted RNA. Only in-frame clones appear in the TCRdb table, and some are missing; sequencing was by immunoSEQ multiplex PCR. The data hold more than 90,000 clones, with less than 70% observed a single time. Sequencing was performed on CD4+ T cells sorted from blood. These receptors all come from a human donor in good health.

This clone appeared a few times. The chain uses TRBV6-5 and TRBJ2-7; D is uncertain. Between the trimmed V and J ends, which lost 4 bases and 6 bases, there was a span of 10 bases. Germline CDR1 MNHEY, CDR2 SVGAGI. The CDR3 runs 12 residues. The CDR3 DNA follows: TGTGCCAGCAGTTCCTCACGGCGCGAGCAGTACTTC. Its translation: CASSSSRREQYF.

J is TRBJ1-2 and V is TRBV28; TRBD1 aligns across 8 bases. In germline, CDR1 is MDHEN, CDR2 SYDVKM. CDR3 length: 14 residues. The trim removed 3 bases at V and 6 bases at J, leaving 6 bases unmatched. The CDR3: CASSLRDRKDGYTF. The CDR3 DNA reads TGTGCCAGCAGTTTGAGGGACAGGAAGGATGGCTACACCTTC.

J is TRBJ2-7 and V is TRBV30; 7 bases align to TRBD1. The CDR3 is 15 residues long. The germline V gene encodes CDR1 GTSNPN and CDR2 SVGIG (reference sequence). The V gene end was trimmed by 0 bases and the J gene end by 6 bases; junction bases not matched to a gene: 11. The CDR3 DNA reads as TGTGCCTGGAGTGTACGGGTCCCAGACAGGGTCGAGCAGTACTTC. Protein sequence: CAWSVRVPDRVEQYF.

V usage is TRBV30 and J usage is TRBJ2-1; possibly TRBD1 for D (5 bases). Germline CDR1 GTSNPN, CDR2 SVGIG (reference sequence). The V end lost 3 bases, the J end lost 10 bases, and 16 bases lay between the germline ends. The CDR3 loop spans 13 amino acids. Here the CDR3 reads CAWRGQGLGEQFF. The CDR3, as DNA: TGTGCCTGGAGAGGGCAGGGCCTAGGAGAGCAGTTCTTC.

The V gene is TRBV27, the J gene TRBJ2-1; possibly TRBD2 for D (6 bases). The ends were cut back, 7 bases at V and 7 bases at J, with 17 bases in the middle. The length of the CDR3 is 14 residues. The germline V gene has CDR1 MNHEY and CDR2 SMNVEV (reference sequence). CDR3 sequence: CASTPRGTRNEQFF. CDR3 nucleotides: TGTGCCAGCACCCCCCGCGGGACCCGGAATGAGCAGTTCTTC.

On this clone: This sample includes further DNA sequences coding for the same CDR3. J is TRBJ1-1 and V is TRBV6-5; D gene ambiguous. From germline, CDR1 is MNHEY and CDR2 SVGAGI. There are 11 residues in the CDR3. V lost 2 bases and J 5 bases, leaving 3 bases between the germline ends. The DNA for the CDR3 is TGTGCCAGCAGTTACGGTACTGAAGCTTTCTTT. This translates into CASSYGTEAFF.

This clone was seen repeatedly, ten times or more. The chain carries TRBV13 and TRBJ1-2; TRBD1 is a possible D gene (5 bases). Germline V gives CDR1 PRHDT, CDR2 FYEKMQ (reference sequence). Trimming removed 0 bases at V and 2 bases at J, with 7 bases between. CDR3 length equals 14 residues. The CDR3, as DNA: TGTGCCAGCAGCTTAGGACAGGACAACTATGGCTACACCTTC. Protein product: CASSLGQDNYGYTF. The variable domain in full, with the rest retrieved from reference TRBV13 and TRBJ1-2, is AAGVIQSPRHLIKEKRETATLKCYPIPRHDTVYWYQQGPGQDPQFLISFYEKMQSDKGSIPDRFSAQQFSDYHSELNMSSLELGDSALYFCASSLGQDNYGYTFGSGTRLTVV.

V and J are TRBV27 and TRBJ1-1; D gene ambiguous. V lost 9 bases to trimming and J lost 2 bases, with 13 bases between them. The germline gives CDR1 MNHEY, CDR2 SMNVEV (reference sequence). The CDR3 is made up of 13 amino acids. CDR3 sequence: CASKRSFNTEAFF. In nucleotides, the CDR3 is TGTGCCAGTAAAAGGTCTTTTAACACTGAAGCTTTCTTT.

The V and J genes are TRBV4-1 and TRBJ2-7; perhaps TRBD2 as D (6 bases). The CDR3 is 16 amino acids. Trimming left V 0 bases short and J 4 bases short, with 16 bases between. CDR1 MGHRA and CDR2 YSYEKL come from the germline V gene. The CDR3 here is CASSQETGDWGYEQYF. The DNA for the CDR3 is TGCGCCAGCAGCCAAGAGACGGGGGATTGGGGATACGAGCAGTACTTC.

This clone has only one observation. The genes are TRBV5-1 and TRBJ2-5; no reliable D call. CDR3 size: 13 residues. The germline V and J ends were trimmed by 4 bases and 7 bases, with 14 bases remaining between them. CDR1 is SGHRS, CDR2 YFSETQ, per germline. The CDR3 DNA reads as TGCGCCAGCAGCATAGACGGTCCAAGGACCCAGTACTTC. As protein: CASSIDGPRTQYF.

This chain connects TRBV14 to TRBJ1-1, with D perhaps matching TRBD1 (6 bases). The germline V gene encodes CDR1 SGHDN and CDR2 FVKESK. V shed 4 bases and J shed 11 bases, with 14 bases lying between them. The CDR3 extends over 12 amino acids. This CDR3 reads CASSRLGTTAFF. Here the CDR3 DNA reads TGTGCCAGCAGCCGCCTAGGGACAACGGCTTTCTTT.

This chain uses TRBV29-1 with TRBJ2-7; 10 bases align to TRBD1. V shed 0 bases, J shed 0 bases, and the junction held 2 bases outside the gene matches. The CDR3 length is 15 residues. In germline, CDR1 is SQVTM, CDR2 ANQGSEA. The CDR3 sequence is CSVEDRDRGSYEQYF. For the CDR3, the DNA is TGCAGCGTTGAAGATCGGGACAGGGGCTCCTACGAGCAGTACTTC.

The chain uses TRBV5-4 and TRBJ2-1; TRBD2 agrees at 13 bases. V was pared by 4 bases and J by 7 bases, with 5 bases of the junction left unmatched. Germline CDR1 is SGHNT and CDR2 is YYREEE (reference sequence). This CDR3 is built from 15 residues. The DNA of the CDR3 is TGTGCCAGCAGCCCCCGACTAGCGGGGGGTAATGAGCAGTTCTTC. Translated: CASSPRLAGGNEQFF. Using reference TRBV5-4 and TRBJ2-1 for the parts outside the CDR3, the full variable domain is ETGVTQSPTHLIKTRGQQVTLRCSSQSGHNTVSWYQQALGQGPQFIFQYYREEENGRGNFPPRFSGLQFPNYSSELNVNALELDDSALYLCASSPRLAGGNEQFFGPGTRLTVL.